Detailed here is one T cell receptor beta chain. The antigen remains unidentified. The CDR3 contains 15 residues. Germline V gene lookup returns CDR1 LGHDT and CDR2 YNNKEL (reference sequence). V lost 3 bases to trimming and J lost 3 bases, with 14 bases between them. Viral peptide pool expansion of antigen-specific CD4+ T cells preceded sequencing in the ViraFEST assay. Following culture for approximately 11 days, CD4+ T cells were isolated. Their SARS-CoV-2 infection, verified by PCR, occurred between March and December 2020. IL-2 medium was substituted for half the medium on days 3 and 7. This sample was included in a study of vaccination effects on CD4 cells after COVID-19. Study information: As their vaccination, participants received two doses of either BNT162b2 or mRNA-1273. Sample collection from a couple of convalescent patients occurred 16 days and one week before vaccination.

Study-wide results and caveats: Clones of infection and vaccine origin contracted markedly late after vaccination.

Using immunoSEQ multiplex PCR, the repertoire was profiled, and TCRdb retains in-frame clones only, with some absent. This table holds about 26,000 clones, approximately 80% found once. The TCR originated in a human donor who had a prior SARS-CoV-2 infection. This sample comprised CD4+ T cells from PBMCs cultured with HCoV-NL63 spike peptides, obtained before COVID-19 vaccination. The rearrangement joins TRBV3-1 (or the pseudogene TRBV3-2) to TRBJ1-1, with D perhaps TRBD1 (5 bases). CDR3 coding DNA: TGTGCCAGCAGCCAGTTTGGCCCGGGGGACACTGAAGCTTTCTTT. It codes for CASSQFGPGDTEAFF.